The rows below give T cell receptor beta chains drawn from one sample of a study of cytomegalovirus exposure and HLA in healthy donors. The repertoire was sequenced with immunoSEQ multiplex PCR; TCRdb's copy has only in-frame clones and lacks some. The table lists about 54,000 clones, roughly 84% of them singletons. Sequenced: PBMCs. These receptors originate from a woman younger than 35 in good health and CMV-seronegative. Both conserved end residues are trimmed from each CDR3.

v_gene: TRBV7-9; len: 14; CDR3aa: ASSARLAGSAYEQY
v_gene: TRBV6-5; len: 13; CDR3aa: ASTLRGGDGNTIY
v_gene: TRBV27; len: 13; CDR3aa: ASRRDISSSYEQY
v_gene: TRBV11-2; len: 12; CDR3aa: ASSSPRGWTEAF
v_gene: TRBV11-2; len: 13; CDR3aa: ASSTAGPSGSGYT
v_gene: TRBV7-9; len: 15; CDR3aa: ASSSSGLAGGRYEQY
v_gene: TRBV6-1; len: 16; CDR3aa: ASSEHEPRQGANQPQH
v_gene: TRBV6-1; len: 13; CDR3aa: ASSEITGGFYGYT
v_gene: TRBV7-2; len: 15; CDR3aa: ASSLAGIREGGYEQY
v_gene: TRBV28; len: 17; CDR3aa: ASNLSPGLAGVKTGELF
v_gene: TRBV2; len: 14; CDR3aa: ASINVRTGHQETQY
v_gene: TRBV6-6; len: 13; CDR3aa: ASSYRGLSYNEQF
v_gene: TRBV28; len: 12; CDR3aa: ASHFSGEANVLT
v_gene: TRBV28; len: 11; CDR3aa: ASSPGFRQPQH
v_gene: TRBV5-8; len: 12; CDR3aa: ASSFGADKQPQH
v_gene: TRBV7-3; len: 13; CDR3aa: ASSLTGEGANGLT
v_gene: TRBV5-8; len: 12; CDR3aa: ASSLRQIDSPLH
v_gene: TRBV27; len: 15; CDR3aa: ASSDAASSGSPDTQY
v_gene: TRBV5-1; len: 12; CDR3aa: ASSGAGNTGELF
v_gene: TRBV9; len: 15; CDR3aa: ASSRTSGRAAHDEQY
v_gene: TRBV7-2; len: 14; CDR3aa: ASSLGGTEVRETQY
v_gene: TRBV5-5; len: 15; CDR3aa: ASSLPWTSGRRYEQY
v_gene: TRBV4-1; len: 13; CDR3aa: ASSRTPGTNYGYT
v_gene: TRBV18; len: 14; CDR3aa: ASSPGSGRYTDTQY
v_gene: TRBV14; len: 11; CDR3aa: ASSQAGTHTQY
v_gene: TRBV7-3; len: 16; CDR3aa: ASSPGGTSGRAQETQY
v_gene: TRBV6-1; len: 13; CDR3aa: ASSEGRGTGNTIY
v_gene: TRBV4-2; len: 16; CDR3aa: ASSQGSSGGRGQETQY
v_gene: TRBV12-5; len: 12; CDR3aa: ASGLGTGNTEAF
v_gene: TRBV11-3; len: 13; CDR3aa: ASSLDPGLSDTIY
v_gene: TRBV2; len: 11; CDR3aa: ASRGPRGEKLF
v_gene: TRBV27; len: 14; CDR3aa: ASSDRQGTFATEAF
v_gene: TRBV6-5; len: 12; CDR3aa: ASRHTGAKNSQY
v_gene: TRBV2; len: 11; CDR3aa: ASRGTVNTEAF
v_gene: TRBV2; len: 14; CDR3aa: ASLGGGLARLETQY
v_gene: TRBV4-1; len: 15; CDR3aa: ASSQDLLAGYTGELF
v_gene: TRBV14; len: 19; CDR3aa: ASSQDIAGRGIQGSYNEQF
v_gene: TRBV21-1; len: 11; CDR3aa: ASSKGTTAEQF
v_gene: TRBV27; len: 14; CDR3aa: ASSFSGTSGSYEQY
v_gene: TRBV2; len: 12; CDR3aa: ASRKVDRGETQY
v_gene: TRBV28; len: 18; CDR3aa: ASSSPVPRRGSSYNSPLH
v_gene: TRBV27; len: 14; CDR3aa: ASRRATSGSYNEQF
v_gene: TRBV10-1; len: 12; CDR3aa: ASSESTQGSEQY
v_gene: TRBV10-2; len: 11; CDR3aa: ASRKGLPNSQY
v_gene: TRBV27; len: 15; CDR3aa: ASSPEGAGGLGYGYT
v_gene: TRBV7-9; len: 12; CDR3aa: ASRVAGGPEEQY